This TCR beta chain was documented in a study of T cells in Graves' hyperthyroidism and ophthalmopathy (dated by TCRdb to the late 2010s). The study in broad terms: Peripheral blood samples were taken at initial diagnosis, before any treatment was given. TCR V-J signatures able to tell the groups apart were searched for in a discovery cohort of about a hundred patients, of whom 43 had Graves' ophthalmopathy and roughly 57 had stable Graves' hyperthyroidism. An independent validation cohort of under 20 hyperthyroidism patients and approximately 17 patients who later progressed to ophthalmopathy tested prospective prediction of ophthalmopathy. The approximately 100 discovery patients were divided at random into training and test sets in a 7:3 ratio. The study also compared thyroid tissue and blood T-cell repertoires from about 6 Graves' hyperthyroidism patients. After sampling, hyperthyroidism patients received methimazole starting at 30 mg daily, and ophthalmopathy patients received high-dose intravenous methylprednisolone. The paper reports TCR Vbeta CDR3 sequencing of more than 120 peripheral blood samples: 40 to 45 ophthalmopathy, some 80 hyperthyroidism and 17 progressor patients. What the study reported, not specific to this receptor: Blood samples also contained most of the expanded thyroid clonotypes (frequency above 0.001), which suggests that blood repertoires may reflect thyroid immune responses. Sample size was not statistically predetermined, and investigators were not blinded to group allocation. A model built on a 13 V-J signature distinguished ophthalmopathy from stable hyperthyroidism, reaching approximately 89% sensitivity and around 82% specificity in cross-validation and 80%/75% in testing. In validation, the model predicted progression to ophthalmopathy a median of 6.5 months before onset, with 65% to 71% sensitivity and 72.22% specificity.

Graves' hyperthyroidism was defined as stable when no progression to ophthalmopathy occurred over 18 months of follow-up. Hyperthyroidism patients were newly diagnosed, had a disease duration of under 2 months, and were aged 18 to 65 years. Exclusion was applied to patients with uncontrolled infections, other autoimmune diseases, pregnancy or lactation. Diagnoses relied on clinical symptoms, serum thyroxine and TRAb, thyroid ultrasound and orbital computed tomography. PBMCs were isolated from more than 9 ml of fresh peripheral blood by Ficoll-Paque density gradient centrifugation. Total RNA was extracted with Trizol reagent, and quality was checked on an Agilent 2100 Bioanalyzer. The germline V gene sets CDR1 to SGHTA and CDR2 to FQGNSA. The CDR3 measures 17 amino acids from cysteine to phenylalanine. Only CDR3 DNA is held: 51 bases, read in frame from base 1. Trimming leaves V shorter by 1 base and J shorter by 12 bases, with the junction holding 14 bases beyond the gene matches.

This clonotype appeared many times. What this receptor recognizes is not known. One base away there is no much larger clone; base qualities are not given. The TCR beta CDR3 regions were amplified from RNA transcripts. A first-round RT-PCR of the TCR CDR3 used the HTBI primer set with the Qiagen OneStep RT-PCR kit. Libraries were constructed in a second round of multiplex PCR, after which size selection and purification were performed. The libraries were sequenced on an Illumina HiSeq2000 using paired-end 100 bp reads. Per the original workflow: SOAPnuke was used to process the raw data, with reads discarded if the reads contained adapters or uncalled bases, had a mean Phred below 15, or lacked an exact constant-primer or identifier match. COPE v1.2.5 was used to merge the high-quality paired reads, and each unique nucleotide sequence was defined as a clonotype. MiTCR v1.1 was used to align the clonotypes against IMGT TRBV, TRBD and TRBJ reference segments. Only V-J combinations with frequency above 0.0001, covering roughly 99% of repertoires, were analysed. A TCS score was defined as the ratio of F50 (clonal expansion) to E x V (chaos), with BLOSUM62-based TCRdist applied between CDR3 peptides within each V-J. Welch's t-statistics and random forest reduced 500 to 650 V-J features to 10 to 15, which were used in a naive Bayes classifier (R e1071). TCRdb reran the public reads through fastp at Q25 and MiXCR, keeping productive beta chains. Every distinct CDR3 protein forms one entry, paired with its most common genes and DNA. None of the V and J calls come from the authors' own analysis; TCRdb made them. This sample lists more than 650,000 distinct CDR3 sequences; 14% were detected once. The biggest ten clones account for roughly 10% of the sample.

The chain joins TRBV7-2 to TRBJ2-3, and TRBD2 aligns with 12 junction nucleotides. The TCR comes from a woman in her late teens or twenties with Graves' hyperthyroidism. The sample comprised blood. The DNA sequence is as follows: TGTGCCAGCAGCTTAGAGCGGGCTAGCGGGAGGGCTGACCTCCAGTATTTT. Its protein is CASSLERASGRADLQYF. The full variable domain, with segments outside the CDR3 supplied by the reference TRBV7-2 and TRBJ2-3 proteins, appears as GAGVSQSPSNKVTEKGKDVELRCDPISGHTALYWYRQSLGQGLEFLIYFQGNSAPDKSGLPSDRFSAERTGGSVSTLTIQRTQQEDSAVYLCASSLERASGRADLQYFGPGTRLTVL.